The 5 T cell receptor beta chains below were found in one sample sequenced in a study of response to subunit inactivated influenza vaccine. TCRdb reprocessed the RT-PCR reads via MiXCR and lists one record per CDR3 protein. Of around 300,000 distinct CDR3 sequences in the sample, around 20% are singletons; the top ten hold over 9%. The source material was PBMCs from blood, sampled less than 22 months after vaccination. The receptors stem from a man in his fifties or sixties who received an inactivated influenza vaccine.

This clonotype came up a few times. The chain combines TRBV5-1 with TRBJ2-3, with 12 bases identical to TRBD1. This CDR3 is 14 amino acids long. Germline-derived CDR1 and CDR2 are SGHRS and YFSETQ. J was trimmed by 6 bases and V by 5 bases; bases with no gene match: 4. The CDR3 sequence: CASSPGTGGDTQYF. The CDR3 coding sequence is TGCGCCAGCAGTCCCGGGACAGGGGGCGATACGCAGTATTTT.

This clonotype was counted only a few times. The chain uses TRBV28 and TRBJ2-7, with D tentatively TRBD2 (6 bases). This CDR3 comprises 14 residues. V shed 5 bases and J shed 2 bases, with 13 bases lying between them. From germline, CDR1 is MDHEN and CDR2 SYDVKM. This CDR3 reads CASSIRDFTYEQYF. The CDR3 DNA reads as TGTGCCAGCAGTATAAGGGACTTCACCTACGAGCAGTACTTC.

This chain links TRBV20-1 with TRBJ2-3; D call uncertain. Germline CDR1 and CDR2: DFQATT and SNEGSKA (reference sequence). The CDR3 length is 15 residues. Trimming cost V 3 bases and J 2 bases, with 15 bases left between them. The CDR3: CSARSLTFPTDTQYF. As DNA, the CDR3 is TGCAGTGCTAGGTCGCTGACTTTTCCCACAGATACGCAGTATTTT.

This chain connects TRBV4-3 to TRBJ2-7, with a possible D match to TRBD1 (6 bases). Germline CDR1 is LGHNA and CDR2 is YSLEER. Trimming cost V 1 base and J 2 bases, with 15 bases left between them. This CDR3 has 16 amino acids. CDR3 loop: CASSQAIYAGAYEQYF. CDR3 nucleotide sequence: TGCGCCAGCAGCCAAGCCATCTATGCAGGGGCCTACGAGCAGTACTTC.

This clonotype showed up just a few times. CDR3 coding DNA: TGCAGTGCTAGAGACGCTTCCTACAATGAGCAGTTCTTC. Translated: CSARDASYNEQFF. V and J are TRBV20-1 and TRBJ2-1; D not resolved. V lost 0 bases and J 1 base, leaving 4 bases between the germline ends. CDR1 DFQATT and CDR2 SNEGSKA come from the germline V gene (reference sequence). The CDR3 contains 13 residues.